This T cell receptor (beta chain) was sequenced for a study of blood T cell repertoires in COVID-19. TCRdb's copy holds only in-frame clones and misses some; the assay was immunoSEQ multiplex PCR. The table has about 370,000 clones, roughly 90% seen once. The table lists this clone with a count of one. Trimming took off 3 bases at V and 8 bases at J, with 27 bases between the two ends. Germline CDR1 is KGHSH and CDR2 is LQKENI. This CDR3 spans 18 amino acids. The receptor was isolated from a woman in her thirties with COVID-19, enrolled during active disease. The gene calls are TRBV18 and TRBJ2-3; weak D call: TRBD1 (5 bases). Sequencing used peripheral blood. This CDR3 reads CASSPWTGPQSGRPTQYF. CDR3 bases: TGTGCCAGCTCACCGTGGACCGGGCCACAGTCAGGGCGGCCTACGCAGTATTTT.